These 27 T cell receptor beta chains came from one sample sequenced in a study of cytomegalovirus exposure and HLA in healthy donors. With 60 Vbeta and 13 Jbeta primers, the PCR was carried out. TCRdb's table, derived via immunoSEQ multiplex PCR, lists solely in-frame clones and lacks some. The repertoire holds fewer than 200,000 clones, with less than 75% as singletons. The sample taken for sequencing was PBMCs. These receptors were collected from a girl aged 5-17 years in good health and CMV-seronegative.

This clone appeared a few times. CDR3 residues: CASSRDRGGEQYF. CDR3 nucleotide sequence: TGTGCCAGCAGCCGGGACAGGGGGGGCGAGCAGTACTTC. This chain connects TRBV5-4 to TRBJ2-7, with 11 bases matching TRBD1. There are 13 residues in the CDR3. Germline V gene sequence: CDR1 SGHNT, CDR2 YYREEE (reference sequence). J gave up 6 bases and V 4 bases, and 3 bases lay outside the gene matches.

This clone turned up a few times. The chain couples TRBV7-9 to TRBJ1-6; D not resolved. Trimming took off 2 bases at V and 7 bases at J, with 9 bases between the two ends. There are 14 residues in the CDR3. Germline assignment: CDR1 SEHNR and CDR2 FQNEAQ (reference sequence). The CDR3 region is CASSLPFENSPLHF. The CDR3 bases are TGTGCCAGCAGCTTACCCTTTGAGAATTCACCCCTCCACTTT.

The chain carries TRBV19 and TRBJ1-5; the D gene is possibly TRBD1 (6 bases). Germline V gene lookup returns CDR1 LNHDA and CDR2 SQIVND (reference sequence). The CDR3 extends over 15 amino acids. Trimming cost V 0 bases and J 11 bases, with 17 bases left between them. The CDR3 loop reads CASSIDPGAEGAQHF. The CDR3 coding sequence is TGTGCCAGTAGTATAGATCCAGGGGCCGAGGGGGCCCAGCATTTT. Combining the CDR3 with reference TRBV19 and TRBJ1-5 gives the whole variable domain DGGITQSPKYLFRKEGQNVTLSCEQNLNHDAMYWYRQDPGQGLRLIYYSQIVNDFQKGDIAEGYSVSREKKESFPLTVTSAQKNPTAFYLCASSIDPGAEGAQHFGDGTRLSIL.

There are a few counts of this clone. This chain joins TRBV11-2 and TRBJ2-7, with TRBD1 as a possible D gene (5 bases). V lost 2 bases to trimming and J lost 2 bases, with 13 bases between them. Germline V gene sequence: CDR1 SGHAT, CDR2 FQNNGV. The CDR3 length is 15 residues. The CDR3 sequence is CASSLITGYPYEQYF. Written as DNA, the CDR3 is TGTGCCAGCAGCTTAATCACAGGTTACCCCTACGAGCAGTACTTC.

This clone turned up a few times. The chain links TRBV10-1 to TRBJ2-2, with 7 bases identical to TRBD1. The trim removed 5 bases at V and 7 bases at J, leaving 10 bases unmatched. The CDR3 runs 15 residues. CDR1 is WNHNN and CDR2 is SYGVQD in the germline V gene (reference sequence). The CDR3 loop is CASSKDREVSGELFF. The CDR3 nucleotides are TGCGCCAGCAGTAAAGACAGGGAAGTTAGCGGGGAGCTGTTTTTT.

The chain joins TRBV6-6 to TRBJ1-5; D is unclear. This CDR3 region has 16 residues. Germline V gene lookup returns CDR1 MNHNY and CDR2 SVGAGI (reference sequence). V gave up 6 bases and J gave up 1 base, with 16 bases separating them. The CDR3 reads CASSQLHTGSNQPQHF. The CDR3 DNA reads TGTGCCAGCAGCCAATTACACACGGGGAGCAATCAGCCCCAGCATTTT.

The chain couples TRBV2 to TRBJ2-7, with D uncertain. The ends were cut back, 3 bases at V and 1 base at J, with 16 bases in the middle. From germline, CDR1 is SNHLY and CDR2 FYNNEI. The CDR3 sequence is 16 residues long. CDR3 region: CASSDHGFLWSYEQYF. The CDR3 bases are TGTGCCAGCAGTGATCACGGTTTCCTCTGGTCCTACGAGCAGTACTTC.

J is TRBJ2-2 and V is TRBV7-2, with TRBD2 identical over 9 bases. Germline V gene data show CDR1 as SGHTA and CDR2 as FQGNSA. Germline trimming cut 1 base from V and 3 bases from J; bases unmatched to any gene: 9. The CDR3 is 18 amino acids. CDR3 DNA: TGTGCCAGCAGCTTAGTTCCAGCGGGGGGACCCGACACCGGGGAGCTGTTTTTT. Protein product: CASSLVPAGGPDTGELFF.

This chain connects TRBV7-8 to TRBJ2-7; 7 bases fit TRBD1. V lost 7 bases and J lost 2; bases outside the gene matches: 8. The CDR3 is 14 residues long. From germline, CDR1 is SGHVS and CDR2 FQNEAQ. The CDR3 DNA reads TGTGCCAGCAACGACAGGGAGTTCACCTACGAGCAGTACTTC. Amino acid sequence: CASNDREFTYEQYF.

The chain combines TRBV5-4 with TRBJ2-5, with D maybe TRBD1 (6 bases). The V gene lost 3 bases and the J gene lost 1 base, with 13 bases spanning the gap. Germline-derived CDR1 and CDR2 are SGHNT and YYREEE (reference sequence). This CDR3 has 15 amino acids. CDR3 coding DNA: TGTGCCAGCAGCTCAGACAAGGGGGTCCAAGAGACCCAGTACTTC. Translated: CASSSDKGVQETQYF.

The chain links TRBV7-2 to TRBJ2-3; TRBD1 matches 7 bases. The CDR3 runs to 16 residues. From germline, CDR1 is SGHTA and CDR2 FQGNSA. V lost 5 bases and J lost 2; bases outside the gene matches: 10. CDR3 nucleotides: TGTGCCAGCAGCCGACAGGGTGGGGGTTCCACAGATACGCAGTATTTT. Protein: CASSRQGGGSTDTQYF.

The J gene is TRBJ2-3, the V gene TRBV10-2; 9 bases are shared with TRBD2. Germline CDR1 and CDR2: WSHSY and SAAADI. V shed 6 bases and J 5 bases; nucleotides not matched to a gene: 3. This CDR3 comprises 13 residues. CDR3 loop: CASRGLAGDTQYF. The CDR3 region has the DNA TGCGCCAGCAGGGGACTAGCAGGAGATACGCAGTATTTT.

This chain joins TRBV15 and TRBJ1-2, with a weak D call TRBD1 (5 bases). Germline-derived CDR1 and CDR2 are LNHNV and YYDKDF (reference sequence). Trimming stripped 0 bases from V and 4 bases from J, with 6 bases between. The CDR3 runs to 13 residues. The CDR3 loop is CATSRETAYGYTF. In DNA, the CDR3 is TGTGCCACCAGCAGAGAGACAGCCTATGGCTACACCTTC.

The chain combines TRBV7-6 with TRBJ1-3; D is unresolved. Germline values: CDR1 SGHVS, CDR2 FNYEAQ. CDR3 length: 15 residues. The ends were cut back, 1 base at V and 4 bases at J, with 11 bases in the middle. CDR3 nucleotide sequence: TGTGCCAGCAGCTTAGGTCGGGGAGGCGGAAACACCATATATTTT. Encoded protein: CASSLGRGGGNTIYF.

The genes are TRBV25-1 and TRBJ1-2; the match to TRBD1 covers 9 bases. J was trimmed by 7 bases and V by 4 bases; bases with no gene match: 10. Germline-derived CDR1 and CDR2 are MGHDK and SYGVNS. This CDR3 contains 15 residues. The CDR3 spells CASSVGTGPPRGYTF. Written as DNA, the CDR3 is TGTGCCAGCAGTGTTGGGACAGGGCCGCCGCGTGGCTACACCTTC.

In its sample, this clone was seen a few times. The CDR3 DNA is TGTGCCAGTAGTCCATACTTATACTACGAGCAGTACTTC. It yields the protein CASSPYLYYEQYF. V usage is TRBV19 and J usage is TRBJ2-7; D is ambiguous. Looked up from germline, CDR1 is LNHDA and CDR2 is SQIVND (reference sequence). The CDR3 sequence is 13 residues long. V was pared by 5 bases and J by 3 bases, with 11 bases between.

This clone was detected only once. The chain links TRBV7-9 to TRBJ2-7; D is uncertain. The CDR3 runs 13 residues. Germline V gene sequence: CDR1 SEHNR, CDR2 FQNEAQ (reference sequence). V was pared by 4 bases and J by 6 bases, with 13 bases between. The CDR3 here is CASSSPRSFEQYF. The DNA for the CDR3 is TGTGCCAGCAGCTCCCCCCGGAGCTTCGAGCAGTACTTC.

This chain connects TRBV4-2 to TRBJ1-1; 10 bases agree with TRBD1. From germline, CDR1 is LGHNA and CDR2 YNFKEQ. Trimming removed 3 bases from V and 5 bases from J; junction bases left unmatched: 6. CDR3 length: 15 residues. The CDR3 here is CASSHLGQGETEAFF. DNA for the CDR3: TGTGCCAGCAGCCATCTTGGACAGGGGGAGACTGAAGCTTTCTTT.

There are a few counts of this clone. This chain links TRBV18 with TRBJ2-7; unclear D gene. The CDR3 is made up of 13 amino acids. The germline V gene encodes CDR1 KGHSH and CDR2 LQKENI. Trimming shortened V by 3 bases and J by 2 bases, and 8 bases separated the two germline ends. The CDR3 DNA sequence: TGTGCCAGCTCACCGGCCAGGACCTACGAGCAGTACTTC. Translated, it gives CASSPARTYEQYF.

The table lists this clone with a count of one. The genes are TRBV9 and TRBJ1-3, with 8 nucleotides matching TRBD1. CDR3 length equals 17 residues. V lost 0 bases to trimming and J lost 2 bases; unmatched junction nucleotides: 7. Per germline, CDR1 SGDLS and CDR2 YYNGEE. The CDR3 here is CASSVVSGGVAGNTIYF. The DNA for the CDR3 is TGTGCCAGCAGCGTAGTATCAGGGGGCGTCGCTGGAAACACCATATATTTT.

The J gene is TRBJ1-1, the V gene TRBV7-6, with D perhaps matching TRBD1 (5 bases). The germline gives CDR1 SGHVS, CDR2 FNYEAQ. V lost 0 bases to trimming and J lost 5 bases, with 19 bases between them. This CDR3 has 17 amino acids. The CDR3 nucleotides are TGTGCCAGCAGCTTAGCGCAACAGGTGCCCATAGGGACTGAAGCTTTCTTT. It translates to CASSLAQQVPIGTEAFF.

CDR3 DNA: TGTGCCAGCTCACCACCTTCGACTGGGAACACTGAAGCTTTCTTT. Encoded protein: CASSPPSTGNTEAFF. The chain links TRBV18 to TRBJ1-1; D is uncertain. The V end lost 0 bases, the J end lost 1 base, and 9 bases lay between the germline ends. Germline lookup yields CDR1 KGHSH and CDR2 LQKENI. The CDR3 is 15 residues long.

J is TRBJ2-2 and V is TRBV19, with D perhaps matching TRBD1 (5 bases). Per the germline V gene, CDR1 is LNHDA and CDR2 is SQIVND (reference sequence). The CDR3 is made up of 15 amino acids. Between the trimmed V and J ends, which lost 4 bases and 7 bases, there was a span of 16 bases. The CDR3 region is CASSTPDRIGGELFF. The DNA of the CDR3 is TGTGCCAGTAGTACACCAGACAGAATAGGCGGGGAGCTGTTTTTT.

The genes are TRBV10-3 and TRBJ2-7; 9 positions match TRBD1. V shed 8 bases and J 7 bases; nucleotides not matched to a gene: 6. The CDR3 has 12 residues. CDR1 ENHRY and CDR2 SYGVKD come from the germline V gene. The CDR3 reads CAIGRTGEEQYF. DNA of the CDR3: TGTGCCATCGGACGGACAGGGGAAGAGCAGTACTTC.

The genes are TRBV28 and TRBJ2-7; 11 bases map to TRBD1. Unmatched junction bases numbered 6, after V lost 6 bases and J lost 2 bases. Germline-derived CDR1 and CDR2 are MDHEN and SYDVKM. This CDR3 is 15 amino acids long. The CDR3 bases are TGTGCCAGCAGCTCCCTGGACAGGGGGCCCTACGAGCAGTACTTC. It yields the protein CASSSLDRGPYEQYF.

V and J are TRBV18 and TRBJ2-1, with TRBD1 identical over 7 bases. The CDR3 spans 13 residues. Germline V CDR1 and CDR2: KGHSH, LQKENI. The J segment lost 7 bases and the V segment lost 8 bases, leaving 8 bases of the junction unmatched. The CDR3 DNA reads TGTGCCAGCCCGACCGGGACAGCGAATGAGCAGTTCTTC. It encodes CASPTGTANEQFF.

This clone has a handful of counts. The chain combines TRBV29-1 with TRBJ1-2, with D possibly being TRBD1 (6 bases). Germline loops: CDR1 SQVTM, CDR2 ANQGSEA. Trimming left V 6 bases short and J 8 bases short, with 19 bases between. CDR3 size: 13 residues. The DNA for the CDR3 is TGCAGCGTCACCAGGACAGAGCAACGGGGCTACACCTTC. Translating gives CSVTRTEQRGYTF.